The sequence of this T cell receptor (beta chain) was determined in a study of blood T cell repertoires in COVID-19. Across the whole study: Italy, Spain and the United States were the sources of the convalescent and acute COVID-19 samples.

There are 13 residues in the CDR3. Trimming took off 4 bases at V and 1 base at J, with 7 bases between the two ends. CDR1 and CDR2 from the germline V gene are LGHDT and YNNKEL (reference sequence). Per the original methods: The authors estimated nucleated cell counts from reference gene primer amplification. Produced via immunoSEQ multiplex PCR; TCRdb's table is partial and in-frame only. V and J calls and clone size are copied from that table; D and trimming were computed from the DNA. The top ten hold approximately 1.8% of the sample, which has about 480,000 clones, around 87% seen once. Individuals aged about 18 to 89 years were recruited from around 22 US areas. Two consecutive negative NP/OP PCR tests, clearance, or resolved symptoms defined Cohort 3 recovery.

The sequence came from a woman aged 40 to 50 who had recovered from COVID-19. This chain uses TRBV3-1 (or the pseudogene TRBV3-2) with TRBJ1-1, with D unresolved. Sample: PBMCs or T cells enriched from blood (not recorded which). Here the CDR3 DNA reads TGTGCCAGCAGCCTACGGGGGAACACTGAAGCTTTCTTT. Translation: CASSLRGNTEAFF.